This T cell receptor (beta chain) was documented in a study of identical twins. This clonotype turned up a few times. TCRdb re-called the 5' RACE reads through MiXCR, storing one row per CDR3 protein. The sample lists roughly 770,000 distinct CDR3 sequences, about 20% occurring once. This same sample was also part of a study on T cells expressing NK-cell markers.

The source of this sequence is a woman younger than 35 in good health. The sequencing input was PBMCs.

DNA of the CDR3: TGTGCCAGCAGCTGGGGCGGTACCTACGAGCAGTACTTC. Amino acid sequence: CASSWGGTYEQYF. This chain connects TRBV12-3 or TRBV12-4 to TRBJ2-7; maybe TRBD1 (5 bases). CDR3 length equals 13 residues. V gave up 6 bases and J gave up 2 bases, with 11 bases separating them.